This TCR beta chain stems from a study of blood T cells in healthy people across ages (dated by TCRdb to about 2015). At the level of the whole study: In model experiments, template switching captured about one uniquely barcoded TCR beta cDNA molecule for every two T cells. Age-related changes in TCR beta repertoire diversity were measured in the study by deep sequencing normalized with unique cDNA molecular identifiers. Four age groups were formed from the donors: young (average approximately 15 years), middle-aged (around 39), aged (about 68) and long-lived (less than 85). The study analyzed two additional independent replicas of 1 million unique cDNA reads from the same blood draw for two donors, one aged 18 to 29 and one aged 80 or older. Points the paper makes about the study in general: A strong correlation was found between observed TCR beta diversity and the percentage of naive T cells measured by flow cytometry. Conclusive comparison of naive and antigen-experienced compartments was prevented by the profiling of bulk unsorted PBMCs. Observed TCR beta diversity per million T cells fell roughly linearly with age, and a significant reduction was already apparent by age approximately 40. Compared with the aged group, the long-lived group had more naive CD4+ T cells, fewer expanded clones and increased TCR diversity, suggesting age selection. Because donor CMV infection status was unknown, age-related changes in expanded clonotypes were potentially confounded. Estimates of total diversity based on one million sequenced T cells were considered lower bounds and underestimates.

The library was made by 5' RACE. These reads were obtained on an Illumina HiSeq 2500. A second PCR of roughly 7 to 11 cycles was performed with a sample-barcoded 5' primer and a J-beta primer mix. Each TCR beta cDNA molecule received a unique molecular identifier from a template-switch 5' adaptor carrying 12 random nucleotides. Each sample yielded at least 2.5 million CDR3-containing paired-end reads. The Mint cDNA synthesis kit, primed by a TRBC-specific oligonucleotide, was used to synthesize first-strand cDNA from all RNA. After uracil-DNA glycosylase treatment, a first 18-cycle PCR used universal primers M1SS and BC2_uni_R on all cDNA. The paper's data handling went like this. For normalization, 1 million high-quality reads, each with a distinct molecular identifier, were randomly selected from each sample. Instead of being binned into consensus sequences, reads with shared molecular identifiers were discarded. MiTCR, set to a Q25 quality threshold and the strictest error-elimination algorithm, was used for CDR3 identification, clonotype clustering and error correction. A nonparametric unseen species model with Euler transformation was used to estimate a lower bound on total TCR beta diversity. The raw public reads went through TCRdb reprocessing: fastp at Q25, MiXCR clone calling, in-frame beta chains kept. CDR3 protein sequences are deduplicated, and each keeps its most common genes and DNA. These V and J calls derive from TCRdb rather than the authors' analysis. The table for this sample lists nearly 800,000 distinct CDR3 sequences; 20% to 30% of them were counted only once. The ten largest clones take up approximately 4% of the sample.

The donors were roughly 40 Caucasian individuals from Russia, aged roughly 6 to 100 years, who were systemically healthy. Each donor gave ten milliliters of peripheral blood, collected into EDTA-treated Vacutainer tubes. PBMCs were isolated by Ficoll-Paque density-gradient centrifugation, with at least 7 million obtained per sample. Total RNA, at least 6 micrograms per sample, was extracted from PBMCs with Trizol reagent. For every donor, an aliquot of PBMCs went through flow cytometry to measure the percentages of naive CD45RAhigh/CD27high T cells. As to this clonotype: No cognate antigen has been identified for it. Base qualities are not provided; no much larger clone lies one nucleotide away.

V sheds 4 bases and J sheds 0 bases, leaving 10 bases between their ends. Including the terminal cysteine and phenylalanine, the CDR3 comprises 15 residues. The read is trimmed to its CDR3 DNA, 45 bases read in frame from base 1. Taken from the germline V gene, the CDR1 and CDR2 loops are MDHEN and SYDVKM. This sample was also put to use in a study of T cells of mothers and their children. Looking at the second paper: Nine systemically healthy Caucasian individuals served as donors, namely three mothers together with their six children. cDNA synthesis consumed the entire amount of extracted RNA, loaded at approximately 1.6 ug RNA in each 15 ul reaction. Sample barcodes and 2-4 random nucleotides were added via the M1S primer in the second PCR. More than 9.5 million TCR beta CDR3 reads were obtained from each mother, and 2.5 million to 3 million reads were obtained from each child. Thymic selection similarly shapes TCR recombination output in related and unrelated pairs, with minor effect from inherited differences. Related mother-child pairs always showed normalized repertoire overlap that was slightly higher than in unrelated mother-child pairs, though the difference was never significant. No persistent microchimeric T cell clones were found, with a detection sensitivity of roughly 100 clones per million clonotypes. Deep NGS was used in the study to compare the TCR beta repertoires of mothers and children and to look for features that separate related mother-child pairs from unrelated individuals. Mothers averaged roughly 40 +/- 4 years of age and children averaged around 10 +/- 4 years. Libraries were sequenced on Illumina HiSeq 2000 with 100+100 nt paired-end reads after adapter ligation with NEBNext reagents. To avoid cross-contamination, the mother libraries and the child libraries were prepared a month apart and sequenced in separate runs. Each donor had between about 450,000 and 2,200,000 distinct TCR beta clonotypes identified. Naive TCR beta clonotypes were estimated from low-frequency clonotypes matched to each donor's FACS-determined naive share, without sorting.

The receptor comes from a boy between 5 and 17 years old in good health. The chain uses TRBV28 and TRBJ1-5, with the D gene uncertain. Sequencing was carried out using blood. The CDR3 protein sequence reads: CASSSKVYSNQPQHF. The DNA sequence reads TGTGCCAGCAGTTCCAAGGTATATAGCAATCAGCCCCAGCATTTT.